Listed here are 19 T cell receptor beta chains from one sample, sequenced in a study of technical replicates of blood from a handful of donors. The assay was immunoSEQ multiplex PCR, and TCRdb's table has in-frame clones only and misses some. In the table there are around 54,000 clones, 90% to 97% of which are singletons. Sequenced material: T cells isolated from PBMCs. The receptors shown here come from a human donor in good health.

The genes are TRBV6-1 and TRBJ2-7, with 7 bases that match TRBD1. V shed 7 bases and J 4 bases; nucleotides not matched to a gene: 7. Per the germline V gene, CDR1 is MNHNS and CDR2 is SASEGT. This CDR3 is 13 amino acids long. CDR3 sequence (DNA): TGTGCCAGCACCCGGGACAGACTATACGAGCAGTACTTC. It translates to CASTRDRLYEQYF.

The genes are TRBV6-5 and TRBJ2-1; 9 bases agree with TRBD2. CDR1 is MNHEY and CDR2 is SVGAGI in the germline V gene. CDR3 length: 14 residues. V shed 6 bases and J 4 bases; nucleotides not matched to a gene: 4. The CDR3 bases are TGTGCCAGCAGAATAGCGGGAGTTTACAATGAGCAGTTCTTC. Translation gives CASRIAGVYNEQFF.

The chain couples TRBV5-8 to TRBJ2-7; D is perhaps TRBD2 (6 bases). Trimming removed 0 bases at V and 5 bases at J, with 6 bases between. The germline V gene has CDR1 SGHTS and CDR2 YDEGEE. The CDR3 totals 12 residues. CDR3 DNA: TGTGCCAGCAGCTTGGGGACTAACGAGCAGTACTTC. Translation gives CASSLGTNEQYF.

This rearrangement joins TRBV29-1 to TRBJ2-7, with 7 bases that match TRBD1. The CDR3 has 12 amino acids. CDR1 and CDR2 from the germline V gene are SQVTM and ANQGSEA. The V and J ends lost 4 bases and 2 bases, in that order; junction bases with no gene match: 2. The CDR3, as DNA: TGCAGCGTTGCGACAGGGACCTACGAGCAGTACTTC. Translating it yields CSVATGTYEQYF.

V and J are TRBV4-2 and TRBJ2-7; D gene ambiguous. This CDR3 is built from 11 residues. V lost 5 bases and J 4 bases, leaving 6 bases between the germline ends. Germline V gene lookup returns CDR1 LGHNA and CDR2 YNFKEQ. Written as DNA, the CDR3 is TGTGCCAGCAGCACATCATACGAGCAGTACTTC. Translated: CASSTSYEQYF.

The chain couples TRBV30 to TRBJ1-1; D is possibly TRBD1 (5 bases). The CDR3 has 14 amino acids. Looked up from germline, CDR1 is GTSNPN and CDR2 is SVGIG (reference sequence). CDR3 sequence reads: CAVGTGPGNTEAFF. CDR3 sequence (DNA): TGTGCAGTTGGAACAGGCCCCGGGAACACTGAAGCTTTCTTT.

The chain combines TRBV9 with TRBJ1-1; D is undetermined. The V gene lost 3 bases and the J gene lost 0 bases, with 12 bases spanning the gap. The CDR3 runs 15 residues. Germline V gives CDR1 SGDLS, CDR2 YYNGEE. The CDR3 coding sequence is TGTGCCAGCAGCGCTTCACAGTTCATGAACACTGAAGCTTTCTTT. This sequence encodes CASSASQFMNTEAFF.

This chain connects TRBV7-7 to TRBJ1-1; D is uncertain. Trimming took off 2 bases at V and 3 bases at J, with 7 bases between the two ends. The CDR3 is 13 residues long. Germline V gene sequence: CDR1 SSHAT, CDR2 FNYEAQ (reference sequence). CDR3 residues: CASSLRPDTEAFF. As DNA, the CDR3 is TGTGCCAGCAGCTTACGTCCGGACACTGAAGCTTTCTTT. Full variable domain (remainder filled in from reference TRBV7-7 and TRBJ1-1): GAGVSQSPRYKVTKRGQDVTLRCDPISSHATLYWYQQALGQGPEFLTYFNYEAQPDKSGLPSDRFSAERPEGSISTLTIQRTEQRDSAMYRCASSLRPDTEAFFGQGTRLTVV.

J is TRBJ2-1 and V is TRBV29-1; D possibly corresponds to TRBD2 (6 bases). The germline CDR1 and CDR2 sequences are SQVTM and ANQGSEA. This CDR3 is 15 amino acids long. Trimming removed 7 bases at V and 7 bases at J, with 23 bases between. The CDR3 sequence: CSAHRWGEGRNEQFF. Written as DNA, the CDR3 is TGCAGCGCCCATCGGTGGGGGGAAGGGAGGAATGAGCAGTTCTTC.

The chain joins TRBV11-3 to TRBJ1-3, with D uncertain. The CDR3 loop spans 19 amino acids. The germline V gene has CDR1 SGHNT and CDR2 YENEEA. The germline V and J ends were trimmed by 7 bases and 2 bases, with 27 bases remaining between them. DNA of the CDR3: TGTGCCAGCAACACCGTCCCCTGCATACCCATGAAAGCTGGAAACACCATATATTTT. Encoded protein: CASNTVPCIPMKAGNTIYF.

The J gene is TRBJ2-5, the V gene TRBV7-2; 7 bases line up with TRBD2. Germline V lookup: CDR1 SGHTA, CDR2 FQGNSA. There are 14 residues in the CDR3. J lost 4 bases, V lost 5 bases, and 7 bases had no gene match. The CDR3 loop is CASSPGLGRETQYF. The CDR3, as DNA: TGTGCCAGCAGCCCCGGACTAGGGAGAGAGACCCAGTACTTC.

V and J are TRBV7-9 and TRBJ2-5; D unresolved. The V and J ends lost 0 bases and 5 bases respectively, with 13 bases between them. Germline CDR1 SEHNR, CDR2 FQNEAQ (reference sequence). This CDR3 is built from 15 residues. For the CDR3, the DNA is TGTGCCAGCAGCTTAGCGCTAGGTCTTGGGGAGACCCAGTACTTC. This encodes CASSLALGLGETQYF.

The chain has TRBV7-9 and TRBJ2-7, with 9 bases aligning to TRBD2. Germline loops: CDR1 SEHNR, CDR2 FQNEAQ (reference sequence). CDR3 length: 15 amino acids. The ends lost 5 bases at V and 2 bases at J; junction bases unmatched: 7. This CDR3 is CASSPRLAVAYEQYF. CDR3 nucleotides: TGTGCCAGCAGCCCCCGACTAGCGGTCGCCTACGAGCAGTACTTC.

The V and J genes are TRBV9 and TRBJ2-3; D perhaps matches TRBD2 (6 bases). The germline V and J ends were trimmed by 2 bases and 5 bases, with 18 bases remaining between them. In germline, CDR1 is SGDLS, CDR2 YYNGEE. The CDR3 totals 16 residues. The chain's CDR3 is CASSVSLRERQDTQYF. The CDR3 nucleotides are TGTGCCAGCAGCGTCTCCCTACGGGAGCGTCAAGATACGCAGTATTTT.

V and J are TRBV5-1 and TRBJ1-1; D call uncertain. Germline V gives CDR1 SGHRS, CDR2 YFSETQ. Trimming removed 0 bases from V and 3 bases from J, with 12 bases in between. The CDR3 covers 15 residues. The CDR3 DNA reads TGCGCCAGCAGCTTGGGGGTGGTGGAGGACACTGAAGCTTTCTTT. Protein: CASSLGVVEDTEAFF.

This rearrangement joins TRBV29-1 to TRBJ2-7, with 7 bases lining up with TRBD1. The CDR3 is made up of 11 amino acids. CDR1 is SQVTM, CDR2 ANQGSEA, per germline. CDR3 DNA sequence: TGCAGTCTACAGACAGGGTATGAGCAGTACTTC. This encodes CSLQTGYEQYF.

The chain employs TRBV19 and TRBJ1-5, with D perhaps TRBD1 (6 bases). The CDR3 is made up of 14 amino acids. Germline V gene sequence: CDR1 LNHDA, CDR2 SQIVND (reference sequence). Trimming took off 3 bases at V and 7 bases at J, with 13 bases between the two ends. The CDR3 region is CASSIGGRYQPQHF. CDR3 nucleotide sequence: TGTGCCAGTAGTATTGGGGGCCGGTACCAGCCCCAGCATTTT. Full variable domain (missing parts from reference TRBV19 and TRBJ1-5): DGGITQSPKYLFRKEGQNVTLSCEQNLNHDAMYWYRQDPGQGLRLIYYSQIVNDFQKGDIAEGYSVSREKKESFPLTVTSAQKNPTAFYLCASSIGGRYQPQHFGDGTRLSIL.

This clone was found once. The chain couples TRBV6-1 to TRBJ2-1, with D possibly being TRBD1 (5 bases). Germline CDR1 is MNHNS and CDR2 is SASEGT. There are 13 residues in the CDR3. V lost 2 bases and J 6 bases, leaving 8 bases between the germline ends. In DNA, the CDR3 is TGTGCCAGCAGTGAACAGGGAATCAATGAGCAGTTCTTC. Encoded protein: CASSEQGINEQFF.

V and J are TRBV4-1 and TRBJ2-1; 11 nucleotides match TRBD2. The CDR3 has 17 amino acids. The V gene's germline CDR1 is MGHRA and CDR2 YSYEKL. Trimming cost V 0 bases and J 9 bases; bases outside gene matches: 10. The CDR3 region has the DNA TGCGCCAGCAGCCAAGATGGACAACTAGCGGGAGATAGTGAGCAGTTCTTC. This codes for CASSQDGQLAGDSEQFF.